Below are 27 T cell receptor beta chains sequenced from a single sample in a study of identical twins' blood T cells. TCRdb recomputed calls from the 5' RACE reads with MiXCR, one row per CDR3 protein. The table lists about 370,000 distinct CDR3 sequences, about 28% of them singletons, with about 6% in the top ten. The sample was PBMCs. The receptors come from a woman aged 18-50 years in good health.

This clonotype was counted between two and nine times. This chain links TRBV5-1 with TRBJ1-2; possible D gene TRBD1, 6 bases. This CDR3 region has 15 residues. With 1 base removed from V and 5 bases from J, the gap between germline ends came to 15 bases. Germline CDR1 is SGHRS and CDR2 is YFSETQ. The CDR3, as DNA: TGCGCCAGCAGCTTGTTACAGGGTAATGTGTATGGCTACACCTTC. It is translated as CASSLLQGNVYGYTF.

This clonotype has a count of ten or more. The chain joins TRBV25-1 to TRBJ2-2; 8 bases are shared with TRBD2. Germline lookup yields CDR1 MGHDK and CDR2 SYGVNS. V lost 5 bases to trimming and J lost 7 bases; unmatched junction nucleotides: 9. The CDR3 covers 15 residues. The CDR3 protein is CASSRSSGSIGELFF. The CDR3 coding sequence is TGTGCCAGCAGTAGGTCGAGCGGGAGTATCGGGGAGCTGTTTTTT.

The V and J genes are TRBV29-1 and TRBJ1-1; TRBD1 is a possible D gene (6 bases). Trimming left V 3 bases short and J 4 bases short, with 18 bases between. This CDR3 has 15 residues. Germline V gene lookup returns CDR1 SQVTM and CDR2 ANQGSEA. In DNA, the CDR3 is TGCAGCGTTGAGGGGGCCGCAGGGGCCGTCACTGAAGCTTTCTTT. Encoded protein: CSVEGAAGAVTEAFF.

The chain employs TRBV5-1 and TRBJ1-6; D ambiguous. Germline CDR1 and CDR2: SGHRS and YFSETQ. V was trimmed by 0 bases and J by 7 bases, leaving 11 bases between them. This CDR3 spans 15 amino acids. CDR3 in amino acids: CASSLEAVGNSPLHF. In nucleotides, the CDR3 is TGCGCCAGCAGCTTGGAGGCGGTTGGCAATTCACCCCTCCACTTT.

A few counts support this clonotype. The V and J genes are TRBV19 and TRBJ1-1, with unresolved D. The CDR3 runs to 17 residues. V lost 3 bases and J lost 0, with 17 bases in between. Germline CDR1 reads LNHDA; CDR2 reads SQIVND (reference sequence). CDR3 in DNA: TGTGCCAGTAGTATCGTGGTCAGAGATGAGATGAACACTGAAGCTTTCTTT. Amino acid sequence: CASSIVVRDEMNTEAFF.

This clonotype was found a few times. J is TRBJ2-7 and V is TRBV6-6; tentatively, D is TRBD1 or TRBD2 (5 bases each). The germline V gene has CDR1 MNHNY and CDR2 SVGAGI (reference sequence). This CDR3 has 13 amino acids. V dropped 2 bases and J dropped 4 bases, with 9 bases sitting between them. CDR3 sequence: CASSYGTSYEQYF. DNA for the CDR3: TGTGCCAGCAGTTACGGGACGTCTTACGAGCAGTACTTC.

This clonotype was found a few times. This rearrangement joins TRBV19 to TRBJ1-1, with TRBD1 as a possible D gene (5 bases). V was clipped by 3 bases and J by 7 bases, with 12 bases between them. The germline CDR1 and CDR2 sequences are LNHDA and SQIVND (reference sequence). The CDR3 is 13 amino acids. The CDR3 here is CASSMSRVREAFF. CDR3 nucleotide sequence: TGTGCCAGTAGTATGAGCAGGGTCCGTGAAGCTTTCTTT.

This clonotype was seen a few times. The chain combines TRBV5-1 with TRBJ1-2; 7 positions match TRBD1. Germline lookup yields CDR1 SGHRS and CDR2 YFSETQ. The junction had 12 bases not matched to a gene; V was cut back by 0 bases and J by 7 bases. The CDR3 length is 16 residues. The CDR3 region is CASSLVRGRDYPGYTF. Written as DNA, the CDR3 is TGCGCCAGCAGCTTGGTAAGGGGGCGAGACTACCCTGGCTACACCTTC. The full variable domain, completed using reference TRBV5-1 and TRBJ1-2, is KAGVTQTPRYLIKTRGQQVTLSCSPISGHRSVSWYQQTPGQGLQFLFEYFSETQRNKGNFPGRFSGRQFSNSRSEMNVSTLELGDSALYLCASSLVRGRDYPGYTFGSGTRLTVV.

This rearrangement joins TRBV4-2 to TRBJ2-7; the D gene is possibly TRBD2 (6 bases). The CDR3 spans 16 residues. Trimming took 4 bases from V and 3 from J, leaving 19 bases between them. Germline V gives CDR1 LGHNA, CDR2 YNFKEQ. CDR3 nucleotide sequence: TGTGCCAGCAGCCTCGGGACTGGCGGCGGTCTCTACGAGCAGTACTTC. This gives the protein CASSLGTGGGLYEQYF.

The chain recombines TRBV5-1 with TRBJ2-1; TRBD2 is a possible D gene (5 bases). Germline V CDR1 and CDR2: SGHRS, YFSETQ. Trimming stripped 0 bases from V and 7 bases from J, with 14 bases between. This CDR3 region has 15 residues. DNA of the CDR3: TGCGCCAGCAGCTTGGGAAGCGTGCCGGGGAATGAGCAGTTCTTC. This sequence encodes CASSLGSVPGNEQFF.

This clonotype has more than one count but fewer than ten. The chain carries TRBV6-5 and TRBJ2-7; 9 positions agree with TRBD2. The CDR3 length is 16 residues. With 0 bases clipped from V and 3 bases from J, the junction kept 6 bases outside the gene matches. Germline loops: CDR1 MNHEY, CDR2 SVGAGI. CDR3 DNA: TGTGCCAGCAGTTACTCGGGACATAGCGGGGGCTACGAGCAGTACTTC. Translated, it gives CASSYSGHSGGYEQYF.

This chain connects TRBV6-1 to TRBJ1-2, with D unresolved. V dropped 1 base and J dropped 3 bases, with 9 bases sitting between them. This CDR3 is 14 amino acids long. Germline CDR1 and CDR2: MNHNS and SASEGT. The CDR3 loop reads CASSEGTVYYGYTF. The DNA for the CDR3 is TGTGCCAGCAGTGAAGGGACCGTATACTATGGCTACACCTTC.

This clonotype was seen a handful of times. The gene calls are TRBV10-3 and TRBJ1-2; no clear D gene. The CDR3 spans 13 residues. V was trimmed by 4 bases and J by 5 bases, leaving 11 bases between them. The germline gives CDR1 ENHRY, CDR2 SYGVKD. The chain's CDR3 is CAISADGSYGYTF. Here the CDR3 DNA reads TGTGCCATCAGTGCGGACGGGAGTTATGGCTACACCTTC.

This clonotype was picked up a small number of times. The CDR3: CASSPIHVANYNEQFF. CDR3 bases: TGTGCCAGCTCACCGATCCACGTTGCCAACTACAATGAGCAGTTCTTC. The V gene is TRBV18, the J gene TRBJ2-1; D gene unclear. This CDR3 comprises 16 residues. The germline V gene encodes CDR1 KGHSH and CDR2 LQKENI. V was cut by 3 bases and J by 3 bases, with 15 bases left in between. The entire variable domain, with the rest obtained from reference TRBV18 and TRBJ2-1, is as follows: NAGVMQNPRHLVRRRGQEARLRCSPMKGHSHVYWYRQLPEEGLKFMVYLQKENIIDESGMPKERFSAEFPKEGPSILRIQQVVRGDSAAYFCASSPIHVANYNEQFFGPGTRLTVL.

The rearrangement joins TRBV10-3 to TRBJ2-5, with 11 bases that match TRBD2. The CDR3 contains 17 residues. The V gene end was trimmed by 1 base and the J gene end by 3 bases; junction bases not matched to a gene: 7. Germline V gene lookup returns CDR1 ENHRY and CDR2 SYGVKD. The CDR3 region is CAISELGTTSGKETQYF. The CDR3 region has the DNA TGTGCCATCAGTGAGTTGGGGACGACTAGCGGGAAAGAGACCCAGTACTTC.

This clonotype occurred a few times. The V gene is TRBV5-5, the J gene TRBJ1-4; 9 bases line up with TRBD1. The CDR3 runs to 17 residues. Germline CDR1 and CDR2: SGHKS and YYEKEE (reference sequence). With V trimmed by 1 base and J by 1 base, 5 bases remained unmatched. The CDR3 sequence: CASSLTGQGLTNEKLFF. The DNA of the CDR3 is TGTGCCAGCAGCTTGACGGGACAGGGTTTAACTAATGAAAAACTGTTTTTT.

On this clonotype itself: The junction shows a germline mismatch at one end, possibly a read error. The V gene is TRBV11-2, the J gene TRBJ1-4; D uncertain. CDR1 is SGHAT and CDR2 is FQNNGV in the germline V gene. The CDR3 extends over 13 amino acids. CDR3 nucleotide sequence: TGTGCCAGCAGCTTAGATTCTACCTTCCCGCTCGTTTTT. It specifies CASSLDSTFPLVF.

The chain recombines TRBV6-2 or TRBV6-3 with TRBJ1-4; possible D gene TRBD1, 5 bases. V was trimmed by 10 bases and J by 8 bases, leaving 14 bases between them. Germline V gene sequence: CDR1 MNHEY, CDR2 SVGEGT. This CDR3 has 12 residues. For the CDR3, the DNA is TGTGCCACTTGGGGCGGACGAGAAAAACTGTTTTTT. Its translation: CATWGGREKLFF.

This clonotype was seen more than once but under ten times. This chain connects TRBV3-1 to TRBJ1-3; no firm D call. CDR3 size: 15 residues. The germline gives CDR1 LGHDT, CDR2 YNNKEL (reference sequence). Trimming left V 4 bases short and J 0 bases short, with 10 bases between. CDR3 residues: CASSPATGSGNTIYF. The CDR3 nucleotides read TGTGCCAGCAGCCCAGCGACTGGCTCTGGAAACACCATATATTTT. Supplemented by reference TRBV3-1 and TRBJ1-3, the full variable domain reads DTAVSQTPKYLVTQMGNDKSIKCEQNLGHDTMYWYKQDSKKFLKIMFSYNNKELIINETVPNRFSPKSPDKAHLNLHINSLELGDSAVYFCASSPATGSGNTIYFGEGSWLTVV.

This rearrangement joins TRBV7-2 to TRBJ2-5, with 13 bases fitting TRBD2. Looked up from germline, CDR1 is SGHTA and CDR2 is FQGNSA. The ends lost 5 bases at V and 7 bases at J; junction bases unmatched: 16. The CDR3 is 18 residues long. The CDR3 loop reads CASSPDSGLAGLLSTQYF. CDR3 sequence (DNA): TGTGCCAGCAGCCCGGACTCGGGACTAGCGGGATTACTGTCGACCCAGTACTTC.

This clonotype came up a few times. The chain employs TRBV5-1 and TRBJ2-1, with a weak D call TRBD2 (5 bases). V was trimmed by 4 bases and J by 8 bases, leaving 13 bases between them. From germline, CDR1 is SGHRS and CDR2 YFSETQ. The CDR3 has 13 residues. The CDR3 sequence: CASSKQEGDEQFF. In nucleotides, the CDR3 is TGCGCCAGCAGCAAACAAGAGGGCGATGAGCAGTTCTTC. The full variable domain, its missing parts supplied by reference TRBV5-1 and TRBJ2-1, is KAGVTQTPRYLIKTRGQQVTLSCSPISGHRSVSWYQQTPGQGLQFLFEYFSETQRNKGNFPGRFSGRQFSNSRSEMNVSTLELGDSALYLCASSKQEGDEQFFGPGTRLTVL.

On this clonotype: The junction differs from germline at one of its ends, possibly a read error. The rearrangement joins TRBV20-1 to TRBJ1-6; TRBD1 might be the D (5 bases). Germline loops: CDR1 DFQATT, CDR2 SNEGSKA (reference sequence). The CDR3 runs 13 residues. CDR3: CSTREQVGSPLHF. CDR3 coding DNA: TGCAGTACTAGAGAACAGGTCGGATCACCCCTCCACTTT.

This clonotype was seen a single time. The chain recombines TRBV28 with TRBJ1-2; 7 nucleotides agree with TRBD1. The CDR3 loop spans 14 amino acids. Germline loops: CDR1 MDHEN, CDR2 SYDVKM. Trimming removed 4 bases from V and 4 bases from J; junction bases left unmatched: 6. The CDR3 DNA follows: TGTGCCAGCAGTTGGGGAAACAGGGGCTATGGCTACACCTTC. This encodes CASSWGNRGYGYTF.

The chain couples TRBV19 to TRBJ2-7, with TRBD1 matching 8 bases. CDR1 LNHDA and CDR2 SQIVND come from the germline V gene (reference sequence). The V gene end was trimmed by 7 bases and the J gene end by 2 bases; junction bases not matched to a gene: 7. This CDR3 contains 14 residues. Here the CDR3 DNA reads TGTGCCAGTACAAGAAGGACAGGGACCTACGAGCAGTACTTC. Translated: CASTRRTGTYEQYF. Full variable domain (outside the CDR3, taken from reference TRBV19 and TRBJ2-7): DGGITQSPKYLFRKEGQNVTLSCEQNLNHDAMYWYRQDPGQGLRLIYYSQIVNDFQKGDIAEGYSVSREKKESFPLTVTSAQKNPTAFYLCASTRRTGTYEQYFGPGTRLTVT.

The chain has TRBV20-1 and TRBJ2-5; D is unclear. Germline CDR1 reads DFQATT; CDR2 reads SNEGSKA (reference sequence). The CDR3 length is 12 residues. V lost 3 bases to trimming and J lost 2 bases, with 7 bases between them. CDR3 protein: CSASAEQETQYF. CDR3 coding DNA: TGCAGTGCTAGCGCGGAGCAAGAGACCCAGTACTTC.

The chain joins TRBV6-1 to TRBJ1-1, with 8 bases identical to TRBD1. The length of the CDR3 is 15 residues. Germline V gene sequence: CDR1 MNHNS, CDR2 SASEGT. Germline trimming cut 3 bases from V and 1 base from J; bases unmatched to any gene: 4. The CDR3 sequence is CASSDTGGRNTEAFF. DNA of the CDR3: TGTGCCAGCAGTGATACAGGGGGAAGGAACACTGAAGCTTTCTTT.

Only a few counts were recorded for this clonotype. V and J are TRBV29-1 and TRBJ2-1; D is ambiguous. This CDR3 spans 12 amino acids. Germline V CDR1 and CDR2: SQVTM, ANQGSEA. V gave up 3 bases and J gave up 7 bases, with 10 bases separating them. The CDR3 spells CSVEGYRNEQFF. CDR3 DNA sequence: TGCAGCGTTGAGGGATACAGAAATGAGCAGTTCTTC.